The entry below describes one TCR beta chain. This clonotype appeared many times. It has no known antigen specificity. No base quality information exists; no much larger clone differs at one position. Receptor libraries were prepared by 5' RACE. Sequencing took place on a NextSeq 500. In the TCR library protocol, unique molecular identifiers were attached to individual cDNA molecules to correct for PCR bias and sequencing error. Both TCR alpha and beta chains were sequenced, and tight co-correlation was observed between alpha and beta sequence abundances in each sample. In the source study's methods: Decombinator V4 was used to perform V gene, J gene and CDR3 annotation of TCR sequences. TCRs were defined as expanded if a significant change between any two time points was detected under a Poisson model with p below 0.0001. TCR abundances were normalised to the total number of TCRs sequenced per sample and were expressed as counts per million. TRAV1-2 paired with TRAJ12, TRAJ20 or TRAJ33 defined MAIT TCRs, while TRAV10 paired with TRAJ18 defined iNKT TCRs. A search of VDJdb, accessed on 1 November 2021, was run for TCRs annotated to CMV, EBV and SARS-CoV-2, with TCRs annotated for multiple antigens excluded. Starting from the raw public reads, TCRdb applied fastp trimming at Q25, assembled clones with MiXCR and retained in-frame beta chains. Each entry is one CDR3 protein sequence, shown with its most common DNA and genes. In this record, the V and J calls reflect TCRdb's handling and not the investigators' own analysis. For this sample there are more than 35,000 distinct CDR3 sequences; under 8% appear just once. The ten largest clones represent 5.5% to 6% of the sample.

This record comes from a study of early T cells in non-severe SARS-CoV-2 infection listed by TCRdb under 2021. Background on the whole study: Because TCR sequencing was done on bulk RNA from unsorted whole blood, the alpha and beta chains could not be paired.

Study-level results and caveats: VDJdb matching was skewed toward anti-spike CD8 responses, so virus-specific expansions were likely underestimated and private and CD4 specificities were missed.

Taken from the germline V gene (reference sequence), the CDR1 and CDR2 loops are SEHNR and FQNEAQ. Clipping removes 4 bases from V and 2 bases from J, with 3 as the unmatched junction base count. From cysteine to phenylalanine, the CDR3 is 14 amino acids long. Only the CDR3 portion is preserved as DNA: 42 bases, with reading frame beginning at the first base. A case-control design nested within a healthcare worker cohort in London, UK, was used, with weekly nasopharyngeal swab PCR tests and blood sampling performed. Healthcare workers were recruited during the week of the UK lockdown, between 23 and 31 March 2020, and followed weekly for up to about 15 weeks.

The sample consisted of whole blood. This sequence was found in an adult who was a healthcare worker with PCR-confirmed SARS-CoV-2 infection or an uninfected control (not recorded which). The chain is assembled from TRBV7-9 and TRBJ2-7; 9 bases in the middle match TRBD2. The CDR3 reads CASSSPSGAYEQYF. The sequenced DNA is TGTGCCAGCAGCTCCCCTAGCGGGGCCTACGAGCAGTACTTC.